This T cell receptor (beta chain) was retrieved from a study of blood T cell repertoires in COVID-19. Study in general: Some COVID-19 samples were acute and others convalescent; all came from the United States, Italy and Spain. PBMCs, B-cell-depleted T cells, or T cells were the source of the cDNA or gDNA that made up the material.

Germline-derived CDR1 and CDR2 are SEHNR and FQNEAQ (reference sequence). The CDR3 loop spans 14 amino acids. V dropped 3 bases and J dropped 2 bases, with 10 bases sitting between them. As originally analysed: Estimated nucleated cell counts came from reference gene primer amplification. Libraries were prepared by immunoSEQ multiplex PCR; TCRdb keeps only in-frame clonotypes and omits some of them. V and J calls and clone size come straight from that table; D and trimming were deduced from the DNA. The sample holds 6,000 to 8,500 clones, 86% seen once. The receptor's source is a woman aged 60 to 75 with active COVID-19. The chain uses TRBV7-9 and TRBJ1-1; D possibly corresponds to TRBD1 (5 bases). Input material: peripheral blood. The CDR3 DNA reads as TGTGCCAGCAGCTTCGGGCAGGGAAACACTGAAGCTTTCTTT. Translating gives CASSFGQGNTEAFF.